This T cell receptor (beta chain) was obtained from a study of shared clonotypes between healthy human individuals. Trimming pared 2 bases from V and 3 bases from J, leaving 13 bases between. The CDR3 extends over 16 amino acids. Germline loops: CDR1 ENHRY, CDR2 SYGVKD. Here immunoSEQ multiplex PCR was the method, and the copy in TCRdb shows in-frame clones only, minus some. The data contain around 2,000,000 clones, roughly 94% of them singletons. The sample consisted of naive CD4+ T cells sorted from blood. As to subset: CD45RA+ positively selected. This receptor was taken from a man younger than 35 in good health. This chain uses TRBV10-3 with TRBJ1-4, with a weak D call TRBD1 (5 bases). CDR3 bases: TGTGCCATCAGTGAGAGGATTGGGGGGGCTAATGAAAAACTGTTTTTT. Its protein product is CAISERIGGANEKLFF.